This is a list of T cell receptor beta chains from one sample in a study of T cells in Graves' hyperthyroidism and ophthalmopathy. TCRdb ran MiXCR on the multiplex PCR reads and lists one entry per CDR3 protein. The sample carries about 480,000 distinct CDR3 sequences, around 22% recorded once. Sequenced: blood. The receptors stem from a woman in her twenties or thirties with Graves' ophthalmopathy. CDR3s include the opening cysteine and the closing phenylalanine or tryptophan. A D gene is named only where the DNA matches it firmly. Only some rows state a clone size, as once, few, many or a class for expanded clones.

d_call,v_call,clone_size,j_call,cdr3_length,cdr3_aa,cdr3_nt
TRBD1,TRBV4-3,NA,TRBJ1-2,15,CASSPQQGVEYGYTF,TGCGCCAGCAGCCCACAACAGGGGGTTGAGTATGGCTACACCTTC
NA,TRBV11-2,NA,TRBJ1-5,16,CASSLFAGTPNQPQHF,TGTGCCAGCAGCTTATTCGCGGGTACACCCAATCAGCCCCAGCATTTT
TRBD1,TRBV19,many,TRBJ1-2,13,CASSEDRDKGYTF,TGTGCCAGTAGCGAGGACAGGGATAAAGGCTACACCTTC
NA,TRBV5-1,NA,TRBJ2-7,13,CASSTRDSYEQYF,TGCGCCAGCAGCACCAGGGACTCCTACGAGCAGTACTTC
NA,TRBV12-3/TRBV12-4,many,TRBJ1-1,17,CASSLFGLGRLNTEAFF,TGTGCCAGCAGTTTATTCGGGCTGGGCAGGCTGAACACTGAAGCTTTCTTT
TRBD1,TRBV11-1,few,TRBJ1-2,16,CASTLIKQGGLVGYTF,TGTGCCAGCACCCTGATAAAACAGGGGGGACTGGTTGGCTACACCTTC
NA,TRBV27,few,TRBJ2-7,13,CASRRTDGYEQYF,TGTGCCAGCAGGAGGACGGACGGCTACGAGCAGTACTTC
NA,TRBV4-2,NA,TRBJ2-2,15,CASSQDGSDTGELFF,TGTGCCAGCAGCCAAGACGGCAGCGACACCGGGGAGCTGTTTTTT
NA,TRBV3-1,many,TRBJ2-7,11,CASSEGFEQYF,TGTGCCAGCAGCGAAGGGTTCGAGCAGTACTTC
NA,TRBV5-1,few,TRBJ1-2,13,CASSAGQGLGYTF,TGCGCCAGCAGCGCCGGGCAGGGGTTAGGCTACACCTTC
NA,TRBV12-3/TRBV12-4,NA,TRBJ1-6,12,CASSFGGSALHF,TGTGCCAGCAGTTTCGGGGGGTCTGCCCTCCACTTT
NA,TRBV20-1,many,TRBJ2-7,14,CSARERLSSYEQYF,TGCAGTGCTAGGGAAAGGTTAAGCTCCTACGAGCAGTACTTC
NA,TRBV28,NA,TRBJ1-3,16,CASSSPGVRRGNTIYF,TGTGCCAGCAGTTCCCCAGGGGTTCGGCGGGGAAACACCATATATTTT
NA,TRBV27,many,TRBJ2-7,15,CASSLWGGGQYEQYF,TGTGCCAGCAGTTTATGGGGGGGGGGACAATACGAGCAGTACTTC
NA,TRBV30,NA,TRBJ1-5,12,CAWSVPGQPQHF,TGTGCCTGGAGTGTACCGGGTCAGCCCCAGCATTTT
TRBD1,TRBV3-1,many,TRBJ1-3,15,CASSQGTGTSNTIYF,TGTGCCAGCAGCCAAGGGACAGGGACTAGTAACACCATATATTTT
TRBD2,TRBV11-2,NA,TRBJ2-7,17,CASNGGLAGHRMSEQYF,TGTGCCAGCAACGGGGGACTAGCGGGTCATCGAATGAGTGAGCAGTACTTC
NA,TRBV6-5,NA,TRBJ1-2,15,CASSYEGGRNYGYTF,TGTGCCAGCAGTTATGAGGGGGGGCGCAACTATGGCTACACCTTC
NA,TRBV12-3/TRBV12-4,NA,TRBJ1-5,16,CASSPRLTGGNQPQHF,TGTGCCAGCAGCCCTCGGCTCACGGGGGGCAATCAGCCCCAGCATTTT
TRBD1,TRBV12-3/TRBV12-4,many,TRBJ1-2,14,CASSRTGDSYGYTF,TGTGCCAGCAGTCGGACAGGGGACTCCTATGGCTACACCTTC
TRBD1,TRBV30,many,TRBJ1-2,14,CAWNPGQGNYGYTF,TGTGCCTGGAATCCGGGACAGGGGAACTATGGCTACACCTTC
TRBD1,TRBV5-1,many,TRBJ2-2,17,CASSLALTGGKTGELFF,TGCGCCAGCAGCTTGGCTTTGACAGGGGGAAAGACCGGGGAGCTGTTTTTT
NA,TRBV2,many,TRBJ2-7,12,CASSANGYEQYF,TGTGCCAGCAGTGCAAACGGCTACGAGCAGTACTTC
NA,TRBV6-2/TRBV6-3,NA,TRBJ1-1,14,CASRPNGPGTEAFF,TGTGCCAGCAGGCCGAATGGGCCGGGCACTGAAGCTTTCTTT
NA,TRBV10-3,many,TRBJ2-7,15,CANSPRGSSSYEQYF,TGTGCCAACAGCCCCCGGGGAAGCTCATCCTACGAGCAGTACTTC
NA,TRBV28,many,TRBJ2-7,13,CASSFYRLYEQYF,TGTGCCAGCAGTTTTTACAGACTCTACGAGCAGTACTTC
TRBD2,TRBV11-2,few,TRBJ2-2,17,CASSFQNVLAGAGELFF,TGTGCCAGCAGCTTCCAAAACGTGCTAGCGGGAGCCGGGGAGCTGTTTTTT
NA,TRBV19,NA,TRBJ1-1,15,CASSIDAGLNTEAFF,TGTGCCAGTAGTATAGATGCGGGTTTGAACACTGAAGCTTTCTTT
NA,TRBV13,many,TRBJ1-1,12,CASSLEHREAFF,TGTGCCAGCAGCTTAGAACATCGAGAAGCTTTCTTT
NA,TRBV27,many,TRBJ1-3,14,CASSAADSGNTIYF,TGTGCCAGCAGTGCAGCAGACTCTGGAAACACCATATATTTT
NA,TRBV29-1,many,TRBJ1-2,11,CSVTPGAGYTF,TGCAGCGTGACACCGGGGGCCGGCTACACCTTC
TRBD1,TRBV10-3,many,TRBJ1-2,12,CAISEGQDGYTF,TGTGCCATCAGTGAAGGACAGGATGGCTACACCTTC